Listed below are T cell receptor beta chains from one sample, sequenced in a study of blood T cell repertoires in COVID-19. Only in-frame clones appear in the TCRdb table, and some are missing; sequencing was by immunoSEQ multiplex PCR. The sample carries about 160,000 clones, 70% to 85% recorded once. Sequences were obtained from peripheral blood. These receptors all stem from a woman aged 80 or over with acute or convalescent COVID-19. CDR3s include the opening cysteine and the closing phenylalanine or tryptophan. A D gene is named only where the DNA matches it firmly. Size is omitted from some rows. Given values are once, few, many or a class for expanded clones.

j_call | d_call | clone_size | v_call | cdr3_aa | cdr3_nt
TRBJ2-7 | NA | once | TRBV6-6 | CASSYGADSSYEQYF | TGTGCCAGCAGTTACGGGGCCGATAGCTCCTACGAGCAGTACTTC
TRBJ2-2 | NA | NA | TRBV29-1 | CSVDLGLGTGELFF | TGCAGCGTTGACTTGGGACTGGGCACCGGGGAGCTGTTTTTT
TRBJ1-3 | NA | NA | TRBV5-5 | CASSQQASPGNTIYF | TGTGCCAGCAGCCAACAGGCTTCCCCTGGAAACACCATATATTTT
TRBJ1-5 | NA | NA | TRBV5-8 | CASSLRSNQPQHF | TGTGCCAGCAGCTTGCGTAGCAATCAGCCCCAGCATTTT
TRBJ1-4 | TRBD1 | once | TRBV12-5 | CASSLGTGGLEKLFF | TGTGCTAGTAGCCTGGGGACAGGGGGCTTGGAAAAACTGTTTTTT
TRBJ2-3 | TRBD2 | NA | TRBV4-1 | CASSQEPPGLAVDTQYF | TGCGCCAGCAGCCAAGAGCCCCCGGGACTAGCGGTAGATACGCAGTATTTT
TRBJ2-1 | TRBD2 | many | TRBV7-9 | CASSLWGSNSGNDEQFF | TGTGCCAGCAGCTTATGGGGGAGTAATAGCGGGAATGATGAGCAGTTCTTC
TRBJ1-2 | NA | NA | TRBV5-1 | CASSLVDSMRGYTF | TGCGCCAGCAGCTTGGTCGACTCCATGAGAGGCTACACCTTC
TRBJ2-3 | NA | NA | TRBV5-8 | CASSHDEAGYTDTQYF | TGTGCCAGCAGCCACGATGAGGCGGGGTACACAGATACGCAGTATTTT
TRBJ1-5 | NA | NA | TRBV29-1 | CSVSTGSSNQPQHF | TGCAGCGTTTCTACAGGGTCTAGCAATCAGCCCCAGCATTTT
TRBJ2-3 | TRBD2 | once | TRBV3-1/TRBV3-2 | CASSPRGAGLADTQYF | TGTGCCAGCAGCCCCCGGGGAGCGGGATTGGCAGATACGCAGTATTTT
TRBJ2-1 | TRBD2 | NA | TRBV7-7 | CASSKTREGRNEQFF | TGTGCCAGCAGCAAAACTAGGGAGGGCCGGAATGAGCAGTTCTTC
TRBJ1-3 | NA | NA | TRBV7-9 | CASSLVGGSSGNTIYF | TGTGCCAGCAGCTTAGTGGGGGGGAGCTCTGGAAACACCATATATTTT
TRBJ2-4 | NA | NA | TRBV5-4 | CAPKAGGEARLAKNIQYF | TGTGCCCCCAAGGCCGGAGGGGAGGCCCGATTAGCCAAAAACATTCAGTACTTC
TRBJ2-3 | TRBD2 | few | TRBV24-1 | CATSPGSGRLDTQYF | TGTGCCACCAGTCCCGGGAGCGGGAGGTTAGATACGCAGTATTTT
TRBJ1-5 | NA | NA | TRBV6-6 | CASSYVGADPNQPQHF | TGTGCCAGCAGTTACGTAGGGGCAGATCCAAATCAGCCCCAGCATTTT
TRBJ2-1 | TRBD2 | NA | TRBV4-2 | CASSQGFSGGSYNEQFF | TGTGCCAGCAGCCAAGGGTTCAGCGGGGGGTCCTACAATGAGCAGTTCTTC
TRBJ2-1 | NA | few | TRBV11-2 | CASSPGPSREQFF | TGTGCCAGCAGCCCCGGACCTAGCAGGGAGCAGTTCTTC
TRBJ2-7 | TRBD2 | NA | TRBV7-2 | CASSPMGSGSLEQYF | TGTGCCAGCAGCCCGATGGGTAGCGGGAGTCTCGAGCAGTACTTC
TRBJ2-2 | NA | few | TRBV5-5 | CASSIQIRGTGELFF | TGTGCCAGCAGCATCCAGATTAGAGGCACCGGGGAGCTGTTTTTT
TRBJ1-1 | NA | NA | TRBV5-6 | CASSLGSQAFF | TGTGCCAGCAGCTTGGGCAGTCAGGCTTTCTTT
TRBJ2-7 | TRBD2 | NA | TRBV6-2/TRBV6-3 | CASSRPTSGYEQYF | TGTGCCAGCAGCCGCCCGACTAGCGGCTACGAGCAGTACTTC
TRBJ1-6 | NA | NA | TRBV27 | CASSRVGNSPLHF | TGTGCCAGCAGCCGCGTCGGTAATTCACCCCTCCACTTT
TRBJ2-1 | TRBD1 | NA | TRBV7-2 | CASSFGNRGLNEQFF | TGTGCCAGCAGCTTCGGGAACAGGGGGCTGAATGAGCAGTTCTTC
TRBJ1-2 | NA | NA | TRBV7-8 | CASSLGAPPRNYGYTF | TGTGCCAGCAGCTTAGGGGCTCCACCTCGTAACTATGGCTACACCTTC
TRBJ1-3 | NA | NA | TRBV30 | CAWSPGLDGNTIYF | TGTGCCTGGAGCCCGGGGTTAGACGGAAACACCATATATTTT